The rows below give T cell receptor beta chains drawn from one sample of a study of shared clonotypes between healthy human individuals. TCRdb's table, derived via immunoSEQ multiplex PCR, lists solely in-frame clones and lacks some. The sample yields approximately 120,000 clones, 68% seen once. Sequenced material: memory CD8+ T cells sorted from blood. These receptors all stem from a woman aged 30 to 39 in good health. The CDR3 runs from the conserved cysteine through the conserved F or W. A D gene is named only where the DNA matches it firmly. Clone size is shown for a subset of rows, as once, few, many or a class of expanded clone.

cdr3_length	v_call	d_call	j_call	clone_size	cdr3_nt	cdr3_aa
14	TRBV2	NA	TRBJ2-2	NA	TGTGCCAGCAGTGAATACGCGAACACCGGGGAGCTGTTTTTT	CASSEYANTGELFF
11	TRBV29-1	NA	TRBJ2-1	NA	TGCAGCGTTGATGACTACAGTGAGCAGTTCTTC	CSVDDYSEQFF
16	TRBV6-1	NA	TRBJ2-1	NA	TGTGCCAGCAGTGAGGGCGGGCTGGGCTCGCCGCGGGGGCAGTTCTTC	CASSEGGLGSPRGQFF
14	TRBV5-4	NA	TRBJ2-5	NA	TGTGCCAGCAGCTCGGGGACCATCCAAGAGACCCAGTACTTC	CASSSGTIQETQYF
19	TRBV21-1	NA	TRBJ1-1	NA	TGTGCCAGCAGCCTATCGCACCCGGAGCCAGGGGGAAGAACCACTGAAGCTTTCTTT	CASSLSHPEPGGRTTEAFF
13	TRBV27	NA	TRBJ2-7	many	TGTGCCAGCAGTCCGCACCCACCCTACGAGCAGTACTTC	CASSPHPPYEQYF
17	TRBV4-1	TRBD2	TRBJ2-1	NA	TGCGCCAGCAGCCAAGTAGGACTAGCTAGCTCCTACAATGAGCAGTTCTTC	CASSQVGLASSYNEQFF
13	TRBV5-6	NA	TRBJ1-1	NA	TGTGCCAGCAGCTTAACGGTGAACACTGAAGCTTTCTTT	CASSLTVNTEAFF
15	TRBV5-1	NA	TRBJ2-1	NA	TGCGCCAGCAGCCTAGACTATTCCCTATACAATGAGCAGTTCTTC	CASSLDYSLYNEQFF
15	TRBV7-9	NA	TRBJ2-1	NA	TGTGCCAGCAGCTTAGTGGCAGATTCCTACAATGAGCAGTTCTTC	CASSLVADSYNEQFF
15	TRBV9	NA	TRBJ1-3	NA	TGTGCCAGCAGCGTAGCGGGCCTTCCCGGAAACACCATATATTTT	CASSVAGLPGNTIYF
15	TRBV6-1	NA	TRBJ1-2	NA	TGTGCCAGCCTCTCGGGGTTTAAGAGGAGCTATGGCTACACCTTC	CASLSGFKRSYGYTF
16	TRBV7-9	TRBD1	TRBJ1-4	NA	TGTGCCAGCAGCCTGGACAGGGGGCGAAGAGGTGAAAAACTGTTTTTT	CASSLDRGRRGEKLFF
14	TRBV29-1	NA	TRBJ2-3	once	TGCAGCGTTGGGAACAGGGTTTGGGCAGATACGCAGTATTTT	CSVGNRVWADTQYF
17	TRBV25-1	NA	TRBJ2-7	NA	TGTGCCAGCAGTCGACAATCGGACTCACTGGCGAGGTACGAGCAGTACTTC	CASSRQSDSLARYEQYF
12	TRBV5-6	NA	TRBJ2-7	NA	TGTGCCAGCAGCTTGGGCGGTTACGAGCAGTACTTC	CASSLGGYEQYF
15	TRBV4-1	NA	TRBJ1-2	NA	TGCGCCAGCAGCCAGGGTCCGGCCCATAACTATGGCTACACCTTC	CASSQGPAHNYGYTF
14	TRBV5-6	NA	TRBJ2-7	NA	TGTGCCAGCAGCCATTCGACAGGAACCTACGAGCAGTACTTC	CASSHSTGTYEQYF
13	TRBV7-6	TRBD1	TRBJ2-4	once	TGTGCCAGCAGCCCCCAGGACAGGGGAATTCAGTACTTC	CASSPQDRGIQYF
16	TRBV5-6	NA	TRBJ2-2	NA	TGTGCCAGCAGCTTGTTTTCTACCCGCAACACCGGGGAGCTGTTTTTT	CASSLFSTRNTGELFF
15	TRBV6-6	NA	TRBJ2-6	NA	TGTGCCAGCAGTTACTCGATATCTGGGGCCAACGTCCTGACTTTC	CASSYSISGANVLTF
17	TRBV28	TRBD1	TRBJ1-2	NA	TGTGCCAGCAGTTTATTGCTGGGGACAGGGGACTGGCGAGGCTACACCTTC	CASSLLLGTGDWRGYTF
15	TRBV6-6	TRBD1	TRBJ2-3	few	TGTGCCAGCAGGATGGGACAGGGGTCAGTGGATACGCAGTATTTT	CASRMGQGSVDTQYF
15	TRBV27	TRBD2	TRBJ2-1	NA	TGTGCCAGCACCCGACTAGCGTTCTCCTACAATGAGCAGTTCTTC	CASTRLAFSYNEQFF
13	TRBV2	TRBD2	TRBJ2-7	NA	TGTGTCACAGGCAGCGGGAGGGTCTACGAGCAGTACTTC	CVTGSGRVYEQYF
13	TRBV29-1	TRBD1	TRBJ1-2	NA	TGCAGCGTTCCGGGACAGGGGGGTGGTGGCTACACCTTC	CSVPGQGGGGYTF
16	TRBV18	NA	TRBJ1-4	NA	TGTGCCAGCTCACCCCGCGTCGAAGCAACTAATGAAAAACTGTTTTTT	CASSPRVEATNEKLFF
16	TRBV5-4	NA	TRBJ2-3	once	TGTGCCAGCAGCTTGGGGGGCGGGGTTGGGGCAGATACGCAGTATTTT	CASSLGGGVGADTQYF
14	TRBV7-9	NA	TRBJ1-2	NA	TGTGCTAGCAGCCCTCCAGTAGATAACTATGGCTACACCTTC	CASSPPVDNYGYTF
13	TRBV14	NA	TRBJ1-2	NA	TGTGCCAGCAGCCAAGCACAGGGAGGTGGCTACACCTTC	CASSQAQGGGYTF
14	TRBV6-5	TRBD1	TRBJ1-2	NA	TGTGCCAGCAGTGAGGGACAGGGGGGGTATGGCTACACCTTC	CASSEGQGGYGYTF
14	TRBV25-1	NA	TRBJ2-7	NA	TGTGCCAGCAGGGACGGACAAAGGGGACGCGAGCAGTACTTC	CASRDGQRGREQYF
17	TRBV10-3	TRBD2	TRBJ2-7	NA	TGTGCCATCAGTATTCCGGGACTAGCGGGAGAAGAATACGAGCAGTACTTC	CAISIPGLAGEEYEQYF
18	TRBV10-1	TRBD2	TRBJ2-1	few	TGCGCCAGCAGCCCGGGACTAGCGGGAATGGGCTCCTACAATGAGCAGTTCTTC	CASSPGLAGMGSYNEQFF
16	TRBV4-1	NA	TRBJ2-1	NA	TGCGCCAGCAGCCAAGGGGGCCTAGTCTTAATCGGTGAGCAGTTCTTC	CASSQGGLVLIGEQFF
18	TRBV28	TRBD1	TRBJ1-5	NA	TGTGCCAGCAGTTTTCCGGGACAGGGGGCAGCGAGCAATCAGCCCCAGCATTTT	CASSFPGQGAASNQPQHF
12	TRBV2	NA	TRBJ1-1	NA	TGTGCCAGCAATGGACAGTCTTCGGTCGCTTTCTTT	CASNGQSSVAFF
13	TRBV19	TRBD2	TRBJ2-1	once	TGTGCCAGTTCGGGACTAGCGGGTAATGAGCAGTTCTTC	CASSGLAGNEQFF
16	TRBV5-1	TRBD1	TRBJ2-1	NA	TGCGCCAGCAGCTTGGCGACAGGGGGCTCCTACAATGAGCAGTTCTTC	CASSLATGGSYNEQFF
16	TRBV27	TRBD2	TRBJ2-7	NA	TGTGCCAGCAGTCCGTCGACTAGCGGGAGAAGGTACGAGCAGTACTTC	CASSPSTSGRRYEQYF
15	TRBV27	NA	TRBJ2-1	NA	TGTGCCAGCAGTTTCCGGGGTGGCAGCAACAATGAGCAGTTCTTC	CASSFRGGSNNEQFF
16	TRBV7-9	TRBD2	TRBJ2-1	NA	TGTGCCAGCAGCTGGACTAGCGGAGATATAAACAATGAGCAGTTCTTC	CASSWTSGDINNEQFF